These 12 T cell receptor beta chains came from one sample sequenced in a study of T cell repertoires in cytomegalovirus infection. Antigen specificity for these receptors is unknown. Via MiXCR, TCRdb re-called the reads, giving one row per CDR3 protein. This sample yields fewer than 650,000 distinct CDR3 sequences, of which approximately 40% are seen a single time; 40% to 60% belongs to the top ten. The sample in question was cultured PBMCs, obtained from culture after CMV antigen stimulation. The receptor set was obtained from a human donor in good health (CMV status not recorded). Some clones in this sample may be carry-over from other donors' samples.

The chain is built from TRBV12-3 or TRBV12-4 and TRBJ2-7; D is perhaps TRBD2 (5 bases). The length of the CDR3 is 14 residues. Trimming took off 2 bases at V and 4 bases at J, with 12 bases between the two ends. CDR3 residues: CASSLRRTGYEQYF. As DNA, the CDR3 is TGTGCCAGCAGTTTAAGGCGGACGGGATACGAGCAGTACTTC.

This clonotype occurred a few times. The rearrangement links TRBV6-5 to TRBJ2-1; D is undetermined. Trimming took 7 bases from V and 5 from J, leaving 12 bases between them. Germline V gene lookup returns CDR1 MNHEY and CDR2 SVGAGI. This CDR3 contains 13 residues. CDR3 in DNA: TGTGCCAGCACCCACCCCCTGAACAATGAGCAGTTCTTC. It codes for CASTHPLNNEQFF.

The chain recombines TRBV7-2 with TRBJ2-3; D is unclear. Per germline, CDR1 SGHTA and CDR2 FQGNSA. With 6 bases removed from V and 2 bases from J, the gap between germline ends came to 9 bases. CDR3 length: 13 amino acids. The CDR3: CASRRDLTDTQYF. In DNA, the CDR3 is TGTGCCAGCAGACGAGACCTCACAGATACGCAGTATTTT.

The rearrangement joins TRBV7-8 to TRBJ2-3; TRBD1 matches 7 bases. The J segment lost 3 bases and the V segment lost 9 bases, leaving 9 bases of the junction unmatched. CDR3 length: 14 residues. CDR1 is SGHVS, CDR2 FQNEAQ, per germline. This CDR3 is CASRTRGSTDTQYF. The CDR3 DNA sequence: TGTGCCAGTCGTACCAGGGGGAGTACAGATACGCAGTATTTT.

The rearrangement joins TRBV7-2 to TRBJ2-7; 8 bases align to TRBD2. From germline, CDR1 is SGHTA and CDR2 FQGNSA. The CDR3 is 15 residues long. V lost 1 base, J lost 4 bases, and 6 bases stayed unmatched. The CDR3 nucleotides are TGTGCCAGCAGCTTAGGTCAAGCGGGAGTGTACGAGCAGTACTTC. It is translated as CASSLGQAGVYEQYF. The full variable domain, in which reference TRBV7-2 and TRBJ2-7 provide the parts outside the CDR3, is GAGVSQSPSNKVTEKGKDVELRCDPISGHTALYWYRQSLGQGLEFLIYFQGNSAPDKSGLPSDRFSAERTGGSVSTLTIQRTQQEDSAVYLCASSLGQAGVYEQYFGPGTRLTVT.

This clonotype was seen more than once but under ten times. The rearrangement uses TRBV7-2 and TRBJ2-7; D unresolved. This CDR3 contains 13 residues. V was clipped by 1 base and J by 6 bases, with 10 bases between them. From germline, CDR1 is SGHTA and CDR2 FQGNSA. The CDR3 DNA is TGTGCCAGCAGCTTAGAAGAACTCGGCGAGCAGTACTTC. It is translated as CASSLEELGEQYF.

This rearrangement joins TRBV7-8 to TRBJ2-3; D might be TRBD2 (6 bases). Germline V gives CDR1 SGHVS, CDR2 FQNEAQ. Trimming removed 1 base at V and 6 bases at J, with 20 bases between. This CDR3 has 17 amino acids. The CDR3 nucleotides read TGTGCCAGCAGCTTAGTGGCGGGACTTCTTCGGGGGGATACGCAGTATTTT. Translation gives CASSLVAGLLRGDTQYF.

The V gene is TRBV12-3 or TRBV12-4, the J gene TRBJ2-7; D uncertain. V lost 3 bases to trimming and J lost 8 bases, with 11 bases between them. The CDR3 runs 12 residues. This CDR3 is CASSFGVGKQYF. The CDR3 coding sequence is TGTGCCAGCAGTTTTGGTGTAGGCAAGCAGTACTTC.

V and J are TRBV12-3 or TRBV12-4 and TRBJ1-5; TRBD1 matches at 10 bases. V gave up 4 bases and J gave up 2 bases; unmatched junction bases: 2. This CDR3 is 15 amino acids long. The CDR3 nucleotides are TGTGCCAGCAGTTGGGGGACAGGGGGCAATCAGCCCCAGCATTTT. Translation: CASSWGTGGNQPQHF.

The V call is TRBV2, the J call TRBJ2-5; 9 positions match TRBD2. The junction had 8 bases not matched to a gene; V was cut back by 4 bases and J by 5 bases. Germline V gene data show CDR1 as SNHLY and CDR2 as FYNNEI. The CDR3 length is 15 residues. The CDR3 reads CASSALASGAETQYF. The CDR3, as DNA: TGTGCCAGCAGTGCCCTGGCTAGCGGGGCTGAGACCCAGTACTTC.

This clonotype occurred a few times. This chain's CDR3 is CATTRDLSAGELFF. DNA for the CDR3: TGTGCCACAACAAGGGACCTCAGTGCCGGGGAGCTGTTTTTT. V usage is TRBV19 and J usage is TRBJ2-2; the D call may be TRBD1 or TRBD2 (5 bases each). This CDR3 region has 14 residues. V lost 10 bases to trimming and J lost 6 bases, with 18 bases between them. Germline CDR1 and CDR2: LNHDA and SQIVND (reference sequence).

The J gene is TRBJ2-7, the V gene TRBV12-3 or TRBV12-4; D gene ambiguous. Trimming pared 2 bases from V and 7 bases from J, leaving 9 bases between. CDR3 length equals 12 residues. CDR3 amino acids: CASSLTSGEQYF. Written as DNA, the CDR3 is TGTGCCAGCAGTTTAACTTCTGGGGAGCAGTACTTC.